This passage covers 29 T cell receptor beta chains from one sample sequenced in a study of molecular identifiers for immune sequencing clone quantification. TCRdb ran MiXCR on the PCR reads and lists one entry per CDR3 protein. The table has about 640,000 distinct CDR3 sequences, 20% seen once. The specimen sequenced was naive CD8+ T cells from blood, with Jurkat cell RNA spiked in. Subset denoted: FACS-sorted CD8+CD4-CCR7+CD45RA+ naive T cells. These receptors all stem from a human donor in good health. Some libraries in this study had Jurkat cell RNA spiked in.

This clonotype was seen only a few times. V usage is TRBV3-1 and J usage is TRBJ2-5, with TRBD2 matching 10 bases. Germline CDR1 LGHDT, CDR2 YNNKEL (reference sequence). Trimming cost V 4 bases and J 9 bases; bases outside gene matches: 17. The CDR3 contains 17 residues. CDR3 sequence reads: CASSLSSSGRPSRAQYF. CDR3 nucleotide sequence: TGTGCCAGCAGCCTCTCGTCTAGCGGGAGACCTTCGAGGGCCCAGTACTTC.

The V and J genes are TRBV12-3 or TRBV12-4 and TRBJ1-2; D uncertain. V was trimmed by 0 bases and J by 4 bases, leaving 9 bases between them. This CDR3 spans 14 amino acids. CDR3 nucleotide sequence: TGTGCCAGCAGTTTAGCGGGCCTACCCTATGGCTACACCTTC. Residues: CASSLAGLPYGYTF.

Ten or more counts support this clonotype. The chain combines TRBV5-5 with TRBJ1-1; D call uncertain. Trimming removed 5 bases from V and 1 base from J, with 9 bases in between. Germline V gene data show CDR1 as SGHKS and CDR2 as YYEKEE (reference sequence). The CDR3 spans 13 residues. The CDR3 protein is CASSHGPNTEAFF. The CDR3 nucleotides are TGTGCCAGCAGTCACGGGCCGAACACTGAAGCTTTCTTT.

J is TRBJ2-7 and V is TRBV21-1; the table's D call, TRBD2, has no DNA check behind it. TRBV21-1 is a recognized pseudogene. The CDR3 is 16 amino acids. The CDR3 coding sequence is TGTGCCAGCAGCAAAGGAGGGCCATTTTCTTCCTACGAGCAGTACTTC. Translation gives CASSKGGPFSSYEQYF.

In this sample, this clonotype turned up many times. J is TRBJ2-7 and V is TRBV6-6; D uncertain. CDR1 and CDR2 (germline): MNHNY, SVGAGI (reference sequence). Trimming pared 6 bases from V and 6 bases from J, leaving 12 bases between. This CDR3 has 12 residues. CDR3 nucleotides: TGTGCCAGCAGCCCTGGACCTCTCGAGCAGTACTTC. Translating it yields CASSPGPLEQYF.

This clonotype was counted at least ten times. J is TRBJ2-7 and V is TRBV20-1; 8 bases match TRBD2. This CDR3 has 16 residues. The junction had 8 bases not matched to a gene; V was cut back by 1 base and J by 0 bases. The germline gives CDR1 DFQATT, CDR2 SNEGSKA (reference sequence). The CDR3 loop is CSARVSWREDSYEQYF. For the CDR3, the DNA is TGCAGTGCTAGAGTGTCGTGGCGGGAGGACTCCTACGAGCAGTACTTC.

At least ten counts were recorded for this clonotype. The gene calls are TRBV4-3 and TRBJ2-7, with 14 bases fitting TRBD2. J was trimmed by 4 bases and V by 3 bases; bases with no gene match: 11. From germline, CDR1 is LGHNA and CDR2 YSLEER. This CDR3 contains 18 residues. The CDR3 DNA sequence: TGCGCCAGCAGCCACCAGACTAGCGGGGGGGCACGGTTTTACGAGCAGTACTTC. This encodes CASSHQTSGGARFYEQYF.

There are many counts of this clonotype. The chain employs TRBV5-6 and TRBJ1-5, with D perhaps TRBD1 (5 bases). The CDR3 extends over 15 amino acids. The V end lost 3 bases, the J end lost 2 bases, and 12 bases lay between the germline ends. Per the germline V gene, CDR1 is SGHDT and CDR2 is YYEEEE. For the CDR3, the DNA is TGTGCCAGCAGCTCGCTAGGGGCAGGCAATCAGCCCCAGCATTTT. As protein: CASSSLGAGNQPQHF.

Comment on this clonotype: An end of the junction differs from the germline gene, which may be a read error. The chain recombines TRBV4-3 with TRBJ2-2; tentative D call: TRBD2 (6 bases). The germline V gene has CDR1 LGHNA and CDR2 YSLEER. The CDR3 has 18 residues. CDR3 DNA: TGCGCCAGCAACCAAGAACCTCACGGGGGTACGAACACCGGGGAGCTGTTTTTT. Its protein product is CASNQEPHGGTNTGELFF.

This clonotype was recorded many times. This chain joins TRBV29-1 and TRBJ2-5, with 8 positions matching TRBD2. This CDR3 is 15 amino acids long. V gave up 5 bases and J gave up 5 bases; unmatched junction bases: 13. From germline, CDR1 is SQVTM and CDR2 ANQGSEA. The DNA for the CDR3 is TGCAGCGTTTCGACTAAGCGGGAGTCGGGGGAGACCCAGTACTTC. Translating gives CSVSTKRESGETQYF.

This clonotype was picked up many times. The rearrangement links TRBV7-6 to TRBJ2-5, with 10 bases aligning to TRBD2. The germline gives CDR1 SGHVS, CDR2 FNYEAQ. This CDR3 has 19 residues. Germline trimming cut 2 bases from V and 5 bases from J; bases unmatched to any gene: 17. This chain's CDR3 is CASSLSWGAPSGRLETQYF. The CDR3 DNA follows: TGTGCCAGCAGCTTATCGTGGGGGGCGCCTAGCGGGAGATTGGAGACCCAGTACTTC.

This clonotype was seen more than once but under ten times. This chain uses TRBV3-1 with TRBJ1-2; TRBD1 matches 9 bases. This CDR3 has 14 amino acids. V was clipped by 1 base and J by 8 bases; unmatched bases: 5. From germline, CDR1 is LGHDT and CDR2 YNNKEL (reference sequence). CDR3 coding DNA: TGTGCCAGCAGCCAAGTGGGACAGGGAGGCGGCTACACCTTC. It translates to CASSQVGQGGGYTF.

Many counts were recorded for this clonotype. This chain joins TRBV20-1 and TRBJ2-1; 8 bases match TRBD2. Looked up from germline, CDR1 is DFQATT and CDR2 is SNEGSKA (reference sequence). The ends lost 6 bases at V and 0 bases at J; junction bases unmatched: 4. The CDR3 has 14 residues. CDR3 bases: TGCAGTGCCCCCGGGACTAGCTCCTACAATGAGCAGTTCTTC. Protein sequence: CSAPGTSSYNEQFF.

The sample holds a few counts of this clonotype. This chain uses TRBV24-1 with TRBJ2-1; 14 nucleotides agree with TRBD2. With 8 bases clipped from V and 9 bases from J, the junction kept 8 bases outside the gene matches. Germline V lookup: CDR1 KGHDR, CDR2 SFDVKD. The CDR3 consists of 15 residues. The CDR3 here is CATIDGTSGSGEQFF. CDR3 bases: TGTGCCACCATAGACGGGACTAGCGGGAGTGGTGAGCAGTTCTTC.

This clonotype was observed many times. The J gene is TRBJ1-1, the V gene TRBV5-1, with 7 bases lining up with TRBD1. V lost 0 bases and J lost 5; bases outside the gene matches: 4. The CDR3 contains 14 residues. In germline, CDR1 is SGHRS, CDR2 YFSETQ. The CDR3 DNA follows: TGCGCCAGCAGCTTGGGACAGGGCCGAACTGAAGCTTTCTTT. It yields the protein CASSLGQGRTEAFF.

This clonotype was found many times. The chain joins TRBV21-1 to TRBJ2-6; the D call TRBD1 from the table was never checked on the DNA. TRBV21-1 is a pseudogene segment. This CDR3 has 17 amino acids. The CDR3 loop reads CASSKGGPGRGANVLTF. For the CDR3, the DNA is TGTGCCAGCAGCAAAGGGGGTCCTGGGCGTGGGGCCAACGTCCTGACTTTC.

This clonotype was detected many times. The CDR3 DNA follows: TGTGCCAGCAGCCTTCCGGGACAGAACCTTGAGATCGGAGGCTACACCTTC. It yields the protein CASSLPGQNLEIGGYTF. The V and J genes are TRBV5-6 and TRBJ1-2, with 7 bases fitting TRBD1. The CDR3 is 17 amino acids. With V trimmed by 4 bases and J by 8 bases, 20 bases remained unmatched. Germline V gives CDR1 SGHDT, CDR2 YYEEEE.

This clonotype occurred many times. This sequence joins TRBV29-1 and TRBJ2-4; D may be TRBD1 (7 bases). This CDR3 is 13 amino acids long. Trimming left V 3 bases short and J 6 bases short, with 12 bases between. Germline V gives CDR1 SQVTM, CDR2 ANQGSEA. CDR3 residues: CSVDGGQLNIQYF. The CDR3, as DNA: TGCAGCGTTGACGGGGGACAGCTAAACATTCAGTACTTC.

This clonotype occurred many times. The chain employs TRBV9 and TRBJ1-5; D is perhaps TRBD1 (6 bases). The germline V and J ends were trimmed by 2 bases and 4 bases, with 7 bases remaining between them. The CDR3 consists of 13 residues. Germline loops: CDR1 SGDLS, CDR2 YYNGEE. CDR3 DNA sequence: TGTGCCAGCAGCGTCGGACAGAATCAGCCCCAGCATTTT. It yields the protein CASSVGQNQPQHF.

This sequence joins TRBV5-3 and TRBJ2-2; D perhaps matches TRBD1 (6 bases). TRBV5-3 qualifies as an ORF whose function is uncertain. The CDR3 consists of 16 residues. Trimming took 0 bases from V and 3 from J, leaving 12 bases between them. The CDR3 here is CARSLVTGLDTGELFF. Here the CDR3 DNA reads TGTGCCAGAAGCTTGGTTACAGGGCTGGACACCGGGGAGCTGTTTTTT.

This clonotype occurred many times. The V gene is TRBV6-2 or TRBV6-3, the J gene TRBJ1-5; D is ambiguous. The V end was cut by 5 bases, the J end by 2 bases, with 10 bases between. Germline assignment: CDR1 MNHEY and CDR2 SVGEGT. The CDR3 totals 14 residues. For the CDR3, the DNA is TGTGCCAGCAGTCCCAGAGGACGCAATCAGCCCCAGCATTTT. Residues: CASSPRGRNQPQHF.

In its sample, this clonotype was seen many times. CDR3 sequence: CASRSGGRLYNEQFF. CDR3 sequence (DNA): TGTGCCAGCAGGTCGGGGGGGCGCCTTTACAATGAGCAGTTCTTC. V is TRBV7-9 and J is TRBJ2-1; 8 positions agree with TRBD2. This CDR3 is 15 amino acids long. Germline-derived CDR1 and CDR2 are SEHNR and FQNEAQ (reference sequence). J gave up 4 bases and V 6 bases, and 8 bases lay outside the gene matches.

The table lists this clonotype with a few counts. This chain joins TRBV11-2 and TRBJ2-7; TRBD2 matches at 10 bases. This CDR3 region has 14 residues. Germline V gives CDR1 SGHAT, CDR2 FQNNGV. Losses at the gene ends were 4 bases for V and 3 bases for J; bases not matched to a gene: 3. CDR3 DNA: TGTGCCAGCAGCTGGGGACTAGCGAACTACGAGCAGTACTTC. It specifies CASSWGLANYEQYF. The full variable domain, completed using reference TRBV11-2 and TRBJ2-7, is EAGVAQSPRYKIIEKRQSVAFWCNPISGHATLYWYQQILGQGPKLLIQFQNNGVVDDSQLPKDRFSAERLKGVDSTLKIQPAKLEDSAVYLCASSWGLANYEQYFGPGTRLTVT.

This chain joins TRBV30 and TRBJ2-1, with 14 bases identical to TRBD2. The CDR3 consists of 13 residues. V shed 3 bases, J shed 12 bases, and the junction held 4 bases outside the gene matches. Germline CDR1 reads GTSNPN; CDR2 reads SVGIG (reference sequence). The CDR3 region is CAWSGLAGGRQFF. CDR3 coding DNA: TGTGCCTGGAGCGGACTAGCGGGAGGACGGCAGTTCTTC.

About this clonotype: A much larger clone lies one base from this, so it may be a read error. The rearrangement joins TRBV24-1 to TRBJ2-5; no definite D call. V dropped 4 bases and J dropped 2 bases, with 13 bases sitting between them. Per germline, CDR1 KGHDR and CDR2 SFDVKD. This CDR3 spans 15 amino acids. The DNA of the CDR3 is TGTGCCACCAGTGACACCGGGTCACCACAAGAGACCCAGTACTTC. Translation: CATSDTGSPQETQYF.

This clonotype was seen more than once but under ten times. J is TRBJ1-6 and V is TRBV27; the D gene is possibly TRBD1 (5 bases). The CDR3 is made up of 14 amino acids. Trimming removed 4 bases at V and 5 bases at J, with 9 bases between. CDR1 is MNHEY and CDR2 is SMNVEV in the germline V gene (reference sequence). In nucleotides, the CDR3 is TGTGCCAGCAGTTCGACAGCCCATAATTCACCCCTCCACTTT. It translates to CASSSTAHNSPLHF.

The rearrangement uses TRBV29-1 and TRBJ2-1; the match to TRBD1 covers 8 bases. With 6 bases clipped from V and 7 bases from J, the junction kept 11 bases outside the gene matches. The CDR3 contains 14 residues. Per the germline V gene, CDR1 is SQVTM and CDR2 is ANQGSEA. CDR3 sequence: CSVSFYGQGNEQFF. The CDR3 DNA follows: TGCAGCGTCTCTTTCTATGGACAGGGAAATGAGCAGTTCTTC.

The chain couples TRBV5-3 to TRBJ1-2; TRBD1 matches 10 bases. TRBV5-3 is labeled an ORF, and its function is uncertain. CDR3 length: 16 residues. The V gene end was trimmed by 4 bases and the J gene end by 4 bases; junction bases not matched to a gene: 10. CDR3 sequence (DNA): TGTGCCAGAAGCGGATCCGGGACAGGGGTCCTCTATGGCTACACCTTC. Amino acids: CARSGSGTGVLYGYTF.

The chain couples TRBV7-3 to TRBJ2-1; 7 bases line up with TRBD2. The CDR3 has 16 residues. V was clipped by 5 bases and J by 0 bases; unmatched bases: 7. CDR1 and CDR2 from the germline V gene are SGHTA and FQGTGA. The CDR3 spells CASSPGLPFSYNEQFF. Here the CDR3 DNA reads TGTGCCAGCAGCCCGGGACTACCGTTCTCCTACAATGAGCAGTTCTTC. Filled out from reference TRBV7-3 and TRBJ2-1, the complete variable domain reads GAGVSQTPSNKVTEKGKYVELRCDPISGHTALYWYRQSLGQGPEFLIYFQGTGAADDSGLPNDRFFAVRPEGSVSTLKIQRTERGDSAVYLCASSPGLPFSYNEQFFGPGTRLTVL.